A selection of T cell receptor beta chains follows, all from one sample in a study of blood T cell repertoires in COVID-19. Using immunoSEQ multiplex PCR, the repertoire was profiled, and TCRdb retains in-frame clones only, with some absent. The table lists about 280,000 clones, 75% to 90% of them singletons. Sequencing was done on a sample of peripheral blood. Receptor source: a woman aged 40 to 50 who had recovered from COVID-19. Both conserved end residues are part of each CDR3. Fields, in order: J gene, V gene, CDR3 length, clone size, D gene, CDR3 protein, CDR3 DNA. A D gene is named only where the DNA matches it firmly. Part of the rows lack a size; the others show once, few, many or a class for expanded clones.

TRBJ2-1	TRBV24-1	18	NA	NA	CATSDPGTGKSSYNEQFF	TGTGCCACCAGTGATCCCGGGACTGGAAAAAGCTCCTACAATGAGCAGTTCTTC
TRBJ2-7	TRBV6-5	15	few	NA	CASREAPAISAEQYF	TGTGCCAGCAGGGAGGCACCCGCGATATCGGCCGAGCAGTACTTC
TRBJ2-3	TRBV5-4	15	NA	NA	CASSLDALPTDTQYF	TGTGCCAGCAGCTTGGATGCACTCCCCACAGATACGCAGTATTTT
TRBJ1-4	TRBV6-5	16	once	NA	CASSYSKAGRGEKLFF	TGTGCCAGCAGTTACTCGAAGGCAGGGCGGGGTGAAAAACTGTTTTTT
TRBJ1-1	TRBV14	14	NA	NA	CASSHPAGDTEAFF	TGTGCCAGCAGCCACCCTGCAGGGGACACTGAAGCTTTCTTT
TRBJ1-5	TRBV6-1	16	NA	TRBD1	CASSAQGVYSNQPQHF	TGTGCCAGCAGTGCCCAGGGGGTTTATAGCAATCAGCCCCAGCATTTT
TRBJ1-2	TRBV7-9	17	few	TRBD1	CASSLPTGTGANYGYTF	TGTGCCAGCAGCTTACCCACCGGGACAGGGGCTAACTATGGCTACACCTTC
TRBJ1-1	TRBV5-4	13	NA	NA	CAIRGGQNTEAFF	TGTGCCATTAGAGGAGGGCAGAACACTGAAGCTTTCTTT
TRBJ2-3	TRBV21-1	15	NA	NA	CASSNLVGCTDTQYF	TGTGCCAGCAGCAATCTCGTCGGTTGCACAGATACGCAGTATTTT
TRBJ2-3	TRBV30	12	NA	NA	CAWSPASDAQYF	TGTGCCTGGAGTCCCGCCTCAGATGCGCAGTATTTT
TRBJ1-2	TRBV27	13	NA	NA	CASSLSDRIGYTF	TGTGCCAGCAGTTTATCCGACAGGATTGGCTACACCTTC
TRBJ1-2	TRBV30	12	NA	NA	CAWSAGNYGYTF	TGTGCCTGGAGTGCAGGGAACTATGGCTACACCTTC
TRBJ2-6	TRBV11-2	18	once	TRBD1	CASSLQGTGYSGANVLTF	TGTGCCAGCAGCTTACAAGGGACAGGCTACTCTGGGGCCAACGTCCTGACTTTC
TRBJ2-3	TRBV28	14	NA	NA	CASSLSGGTDTQYF	TGTGCCAGCAGTTTAAGCGGCGGCACAGATACGCAGTATTTT
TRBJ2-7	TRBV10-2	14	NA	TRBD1	CASTVGDRGNEQYF	TGCGCCAGCACGGTCGGGGACAGGGGGAACGAGCAGTACTTC
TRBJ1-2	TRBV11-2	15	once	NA	CASSFDRQANYGYTF	TGTGCCAGCAGCTTTGACAGACAGGCGAACTATGGCTACACCTTC
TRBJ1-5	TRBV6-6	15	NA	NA	CASSSWGGSNQPQHF	TGTGCCAGCAGTTCTTGGGGGGGGTCCAATCAGCCCCAGCATTTT
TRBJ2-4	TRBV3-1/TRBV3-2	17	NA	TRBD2	CASSQFPAGGQWGIQYF	TGTGCCAGCAGCCAGTTCCCAGCGGGAGGGCAGTGGGGCATTCAGTACTTC
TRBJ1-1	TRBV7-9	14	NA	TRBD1	CASIPDRGNTEAFF	TGTGCCAGCATCCCGGACAGGGGGAACACTGAAGCTTTCTTT
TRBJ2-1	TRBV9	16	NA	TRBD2	CASSTGAGVSHNEQFF	TGTGCCAGCAGCACAGGTGCGGGAGTAAGTCATAATGAGCAGTTCTTC
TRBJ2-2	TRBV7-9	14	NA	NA	CASSSGGDTGELFF	TGTGCCAGCAGCTCAGGAGGAGACACCGGGGAGCTGTTTTTT
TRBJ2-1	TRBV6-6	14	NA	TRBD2	CASSERERGGEQFF	TGTGCCAGCAGTGAGCGGGAGAGAGGAGGTGAGCAGTTCTTC
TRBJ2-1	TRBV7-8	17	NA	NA	CASSLRDRGSSYNEQFF	TGTGCCAGCAGCTTAAGAGACCGGGGAAGCTCCTACAATGAGCAGTTCTTC
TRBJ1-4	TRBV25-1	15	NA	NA	CASSEPAGNNEKLFF	TGTGCCAGCAGTGAACCGGCGGGGAATAATGAAAAACTGTTTTTT
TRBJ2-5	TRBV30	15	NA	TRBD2	CAWKLGTSGWETQYF	TGTGCCTGGAAGTTGGGGACTAGCGGGTGGGAGACCCAGTACTTC
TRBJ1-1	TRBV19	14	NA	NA	CASSIGRSGTEAFF	TGTGCCAGTAGTATAGGTCGATCGGGCACTGAAGCTTTCTTT
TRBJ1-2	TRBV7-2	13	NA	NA	CASSFRLSHGYTF	TGTGCCAGCAGCTTTCGTCTCAGTCATGGCTACACCTTC
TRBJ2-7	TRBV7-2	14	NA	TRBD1	CASSLQQGSYEQYF	TGTGCCAGCAGCTTACAACAGGGGTCCTACGAGCAGTACTTC
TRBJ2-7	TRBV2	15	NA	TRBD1	CASSEGTGGIYEQYF	TGTGCCAGCAGCGAGGGGACAGGGGGTATTTACGAGCAGTACTTC
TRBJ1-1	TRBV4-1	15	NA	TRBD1	CASSQATGGGTEAFF	TGCGCCAGCAGCCAAGCCACAGGGGGAGGCACTGAAGCTTTCTTT
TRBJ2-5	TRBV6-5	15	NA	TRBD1	CASTQTGGRQETQYF	TGTGCCAGCACCCAAACAGGGGGCCGCCAAGAGACCCAGTACTTC
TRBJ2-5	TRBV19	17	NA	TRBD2	CASSTWTSGRVAETQYF	TGTGCCAGTAGTACTTGGACTAGCGGGAGGGTTGCAGAGACCCAGTACTTC